These T cell receptor beta chains were read from a single sample in a study of Graves' ophthalmopathy and Graves' hyperthyroidism. TCRdb re-called the multiplex PCR reads with MiXCR, one entry per CDR3 protein. The sample has hundreds of thousands of distinct CDR3 sequences; about 47% are singletons. Sequenced material: peripheral blood. Receptors were obtained from an adult man with Graves' ophthalmopathy. The CDR3 runs from the conserved cysteine through the conserved F or W. D genes are given only for firm matches. Some rows mark clone size as missing; the rest say once, few, many or name a class of expanded clone.

>-|TRBV19|TRBJ2-7|-
CASSSLGASYEQYF
TGTGCCAGTAGTAGTCTGGGCGCTTCCTACGAGCAGTACTTC
>-|TRBV9|TRBJ1-1|few
CASSPIGRANTEAFF
TGTGCCAGCAGCCCTATCGGACGGGCGAACACTGAAGCTTTCTTT
>-|TRBV12-3/TRBV12-4|TRBJ1-5|-
CASSLRPQPQHF
TGTGCCAGCAGTTTAAGGCCTCAGCCCCAGCATTTT
>-|TRBV6-1|TRBJ1-2|-
CASSEARRGDGYTF
TGTGCCAGCAGTGAAGCACGCAGGGGCGATGGCTACACCTTC
>TRBD2|TRBV12-3/TRBV12-4|TRBJ2-5|-
CASSLARTSAQETQYF
TGTGCCAGCAGTTTAGCGAGGACTAGCGCTCAAGAGACCCAGTACTTC
>-|TRBV25-1|TRBJ1-5|many
CASSGPGTEGTQPQHF
TGTGCCAGCAGTGGTCCCGGGACGGAGGGCACTCAGCCCCAGCATTTT
>TRBD1|TRBV10-3|TRBJ1-1|-
CAISDGQGLGNTGAFF
TGTGCCATCAGTGACGGACAGGGGCTAGGCAACACTGGAGCTTTCTTT
>TRBD1|TRBV25-1|TRBJ1-6|-
CASSPWTGPPLHF
TGTGCCAGCAGTCCCTGGACAGGGCCCCCCCTCCACTTT
>-|TRBV2|TRBJ1-6|-
CASRKQSSYNSPLHF
TGTGCCAGCAGGAAACAGAGCTCCTATAATTCACCCCTCCACTTT
>TRBD2|TRBV2|TRBJ2-7|-
CASSPGLDYEQYF
TGTGCCAGCAGTCCGGGACTAGACTACGAGCAGTACTTC
>-|TRBV25-1|TRBJ2-5|many
CASSEWKPAGETQYF
TGTGCCAGCAGTGAATGGAAGCCCGCGGGAGAGACCCAGTACTTC
>-|TRBV6-4|TRBJ2-2|-
CASSAGTHTGELFF
TGTGCCAGCAGTGCCGGCACCCACACTGGGGAGCTGTTTTTT
>-|TRBV19|TRBJ1-5|few
CASSPQAYSNQPQHF
TGTGCCAGTAGTCCCCAGGCATATAGCAATCAGCCCCAGCATTTT
>-|TRBV24-1|TRBJ2-5|-
CATSGEQGLQETQYF
TGTGCCACCAGTGGTGAACAGGGCCTCCAAGAGACCCAGTACTTC
>TRBD1|TRBV5-6|TRBJ2-7|-
CASSFRDRGPYEQYF
TGTGCCAGCAGCTTCCGGGACAGGGGGCCCTACGAGCAGTACTTC
>TRBD2|TRBV7-6|TRBJ2-2|few
CASSLRREANTGELFF
TGTGCCAGCAGCTTAAGGCGGGAGGCGAACACCGGGGAGCTGTTTTTT
>TRBD1|TRBV20-1|TRBJ1-5|many
CSAGQGDQPQHF
TGCAGTGCTGGACAGGGCGATCAGCCCCAGCATTTT
>TRBD2|TRBV20-1|TRBJ2-7|-
CSADPVAGNSYEQYF
TGCAGTGCGGACCCGGTAGCGGGGAACTCCTACGAGCAGTACTTC
>-|TRBV4-2|TRBJ2-6|-
CASRIQHSGANVLTF
TGTGCCAGCAGAATACAGCACTCTGGGGCCAACGTCCTGACTTTC
>TRBD1|TRBV9|TRBJ1-6|-
CASSPSVGVGQESVNSPLHF
TGTGCCAGCAGCCCCTCGGTCGGAGTGGGACAGGAGTCCGTGAATTCACCCCTCCACTTT
>-|TRBV9|TRBJ1-6|-
CASTTGTASNSPLHF
TGTGCCAGCACCACCGGGACCGCCTCAAATTCACCCCTCCACTTT
>-|TRBV7-9|TRBJ1-2|-
CASSLASGGGYTF
TGTGCCAGCAGCTTAGCGTCCGGGGGCGGCTACACCTTC
>-|TRBV7-2|TRBJ2-2|few
CASSLDGVGELFF
TGTGCCAGCAGCTTAGACGGGGTCGGGGAGCTGTTTTTT
>-|TRBV20-1|TRBJ2-7|-
CSARDQYEQYF
TGCAGTGCTAGAGACCAGTACGAGCAGTACTTC
>TRBD1|TRBV20-1|TRBJ2-6|once
CSAPLGTEHPGANVLTF
TGCAGTGCCCCGCTAGGGACAGAGCACCCTGGGGCCAACGTCCTGACTTTC
>-|TRBV29-1|TRBJ1-2|few
CSVPRQGLYGYTF
TGCAGCGTCCCCCGGCAGGGCCTCTATGGCTACACCTTC
>TRBD2|TRBV6-4|TRBJ2-2|-
CASSALAGAGWRELFF
TGTGCCAGCAGCGCACTAGCGGGAGCGGGTTGGCGGGAGCTGTTTTTT
>-|TRBV9|TRBJ2-5|-
CASSVRVQETQYF
TGTGCCAGCAGCGTTCGGGTCCAAGAGACCCAGTACTTC
>-|TRBV25-1|TRBJ1-2|many
CASQRGYGYTF
TGTGCCAGTCAGAGGGGTTATGGCTACACCTTC
>TRBD2|TRBV12-3/TRBV12-4|TRBJ2-7|few
CASSLGLAGNVYF
TGTGCCAGCAGTTTAGGGCTAGCGGGAAACGTCTACTTC
>-|TRBV5-5|TRBJ2-7|-
CASSQDEGTSYEQYF
TGTGCCAGCAGCCAAGATGAAGGGACCTCCTACGAGCAGTACTTC
>TRBD1|TRBV20-1|TRBJ1-6|-
CSARAQGGGNSPLHF
TGCAGTGCTAGAGCCCAGGGGGGAGGCAATTCACCCCTCCACTTT
>TRBD1|TRBV7-2|TRBJ2-7|-
CASSSQGAEVGAYEQYF
TGTGCCAGCAGCTCACAGGGGGCCGAGGTGGGGGCCTACGAGCAGTACTTC
>TRBD2|TRBV7-2|TRBJ2-7|-
CASSLSGTSGGAYEQYF
TGTGCCAGCAGCCTTTCCGGGACTAGCGGGGGGGCCTACGAGCAGTACTTC
>-|TRBV7-9|TRBJ1-1|-
CASSQKQGGAEAFF
TGTGCCAGCAGCCAAAAACAGGGTGGAGCCGAAGCTTTCTTT
>-|TRBV18|TRBJ2-6|-
CASSARTPASGANVLTF
TGTGCCAGCTCAGCCCGGACACCCGCCTCTGGGGCCAACGTCCTGACTTTC
>TRBD2|TRBV29-1|TRBJ2-7|-
CSASPGLGYYVQYF
TGCAGCGCCTCCCCGGGACTAGGCTACTACGTGCAGTACTTC
>TRBD1|TRBV7-8|TRBJ2-7|many
CASSSTGVSYEQYF
TGTGCCAGCAGTTCCACAGGGGTCTCCTACGAGCAGTACTTC
>-|TRBV7-2|TRBJ2-2|few
CASSQKNTGELFF
TGTGCCAGCAGCCAGAAGAACACCGGGGAGCTGTTTTTT
>-|TRBV6-6|TRBJ2-3|-
CASSERAGDLQYF
TGTGCCAGCAGTGAAAGGGCAGGGGATCTACAGTATTTT
>TRBD1|TRBV15|TRBJ1-1|-
CATSRRTGGGTEAFF
TGTGCCACCAGCCGCAGGACAGGCGGTGGCACTGAAGCTTTCTTT
>-|TRBV12-3/TRBV12-4|TRBJ1-3|-
CASSSRVGGNTIYF
TGTGCCAGCAGTAGCAGGGTGGGTGGAAACACCATATATTTT
>-|TRBV7-2|TRBJ1-5|-
CASSPYQNTASRPQHF
TGTGCCAGCTCACCATATCAGAACACAGCGTCTAGGCCCCAGCATTTT
>-|TRBV5-1|TRBJ2-7|-
CASSFSAAASYEQYF
TGCGCCAGCAGCTTCTCGGCGGCGGCCTCCTACGAGCAGTACTTC
>TRBD1|TRBV5-6|TRBJ1-2|-
CASSSRDRGSVYGYTF
TGTGCCAGCAGCAGTCGGGACAGGGGGTCTGTCTATGGCTACACCTTC
>TRBD1|TRBV2|TRBJ1-1|-
CASSYETGGKNTEAFF
TGTGCCAGCAGCTACGAGACAGGGGGCAAGAACACTGAAGCTTTCTTT
>-|TRBV19|TRBJ1-2|few
CASSIVAGDGYTF
TGTGCCAGTAGTATAGTGGCAGGGGATGGCTACACCTTC
>-|TRBV20-1|TRBJ2-7|-
CSARGWDTAYEQYF
TGCAGTGCTAGAGGGTGGGACACCGCCTACGAGCAGTACTTC
>-|TRBV29-1|TRBJ2-5|many
CSVGETQYF
TGCAGCGTTGGAGAGACCCAGTACTTC
>-|TRBV6-5|TRBJ2-7|-
CASSELPEQYF
TGTGCCAGCAGTGAACTGCCGGAGCAGTACTTC